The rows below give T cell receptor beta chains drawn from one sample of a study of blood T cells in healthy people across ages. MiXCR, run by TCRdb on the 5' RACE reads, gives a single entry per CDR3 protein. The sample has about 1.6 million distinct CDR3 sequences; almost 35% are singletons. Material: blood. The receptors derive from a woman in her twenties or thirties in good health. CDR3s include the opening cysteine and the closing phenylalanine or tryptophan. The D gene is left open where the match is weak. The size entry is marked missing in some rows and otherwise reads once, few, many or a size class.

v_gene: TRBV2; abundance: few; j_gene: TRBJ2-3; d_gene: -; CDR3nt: TGTGCCAGAGCCTGGGACACTAGCACAGATACGCAGTATTTT; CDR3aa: CARAWDTSTDTQYF
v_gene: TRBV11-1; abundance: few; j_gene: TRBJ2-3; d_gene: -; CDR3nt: TGTGCCAGCAGCTTAGCGCGGGCCGGTGTAGATACGCAGTATTTT; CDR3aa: CASSLARAGVDTQYF
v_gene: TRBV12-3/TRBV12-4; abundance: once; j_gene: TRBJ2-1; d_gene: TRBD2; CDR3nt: TGTGCCGGCAGCCAGACTAGCGGGAGGGCCGGGGAGCAGTTCTTC; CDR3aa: CAGSQTSGRAGEQFF
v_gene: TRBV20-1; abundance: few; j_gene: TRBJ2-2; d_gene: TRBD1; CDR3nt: TGCAGTGCTAAAGACAGGGGGCCTAACACCGGGGAGCTGTTTTTT; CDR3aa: CSAKDRGPNTGELFF
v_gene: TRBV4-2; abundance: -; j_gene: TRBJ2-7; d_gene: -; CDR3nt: TGTGCCAGCAGCCTAGTCCCGGACGAGCAGTACTTC; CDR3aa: CASSLVPDEQYF
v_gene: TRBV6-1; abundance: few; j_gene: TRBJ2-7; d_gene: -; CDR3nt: TGTGCCAGCAGTGTGCAGACTACCCCCAGGGGTGAGCAGTACTTC; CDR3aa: CASSVQTTPRGEQYF
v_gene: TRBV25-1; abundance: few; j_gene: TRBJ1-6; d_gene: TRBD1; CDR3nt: TGTGCCAGCAGTGGACGACAGGGACTGAATAATTCACCCCTCCACTTT; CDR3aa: CASSGRQGLNNSPLHF
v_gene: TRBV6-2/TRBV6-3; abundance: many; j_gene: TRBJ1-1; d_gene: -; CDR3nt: TGTGCCAGCAGTCCCCGAGGAGGGTGGGGCACTGAAGCTTTCTTT; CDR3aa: CASSPRGGWGTEAFF
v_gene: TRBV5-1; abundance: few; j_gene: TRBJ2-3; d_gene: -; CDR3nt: TGCGCCAGCAGCTTGGATTTGTTGACAGATACGCAGTATTTT; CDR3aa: CASSLDLLTDTQYF
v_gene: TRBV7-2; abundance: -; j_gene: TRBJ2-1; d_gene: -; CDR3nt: TGTGCCAGCAGCTTAGTTTTTGCCTTATACAATGAGCAGTTCTTC; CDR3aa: CASSLVFALYNEQFF
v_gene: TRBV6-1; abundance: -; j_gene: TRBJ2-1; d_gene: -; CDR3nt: TGTGCCAGCAGTGAACTGGCTGCATTGGACAATGAGCAGTTCTTC; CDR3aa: CASSELAALDNEQFF
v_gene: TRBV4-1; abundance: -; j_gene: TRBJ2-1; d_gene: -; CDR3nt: TGCGCCAGCAGCCAAGAGGGTGTGGGGAGCTCCTACAATGAGCAGTTCTTC; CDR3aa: CASSQEGVGSSYNEQFF
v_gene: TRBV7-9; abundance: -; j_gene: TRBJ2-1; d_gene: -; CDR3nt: TGTGCCAGCAGCGCGGCGGATGAGCAGTTCTTC; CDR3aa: CASSAADEQFF
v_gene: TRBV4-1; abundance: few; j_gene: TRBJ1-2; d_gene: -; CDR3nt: TGCGCCAGCCGCCCGCCGGGACGCCTCGACTATGGCTACACCTTC; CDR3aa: CASRPPGRLDYGYTF
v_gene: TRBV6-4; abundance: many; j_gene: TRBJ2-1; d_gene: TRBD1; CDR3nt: TGTGCCAGCAGCGCCACTCACAGGGGGCAGCACAATGAGCAGTTCTTC; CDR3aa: CASSATHRGQHNEQFF
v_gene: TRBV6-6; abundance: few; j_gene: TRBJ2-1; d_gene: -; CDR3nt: TGTGCCAGCAGTTACCACTCCTCTAAAAATGAGCAGTTCTTC; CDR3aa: CASSYHSSKNEQFF
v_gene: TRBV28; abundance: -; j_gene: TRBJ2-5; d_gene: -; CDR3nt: TGTGCCAGCAGGGGCGAAAACCAAGAGACCCAGTACTTC; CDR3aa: CASRGENQETQYF
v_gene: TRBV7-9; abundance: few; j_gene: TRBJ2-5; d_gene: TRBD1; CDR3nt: TGTGCCAGCAGCTTAGAGCTCCGCGACAGGGGAGAGACCCAGTACTTC; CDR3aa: CASSLELRDRGETQYF
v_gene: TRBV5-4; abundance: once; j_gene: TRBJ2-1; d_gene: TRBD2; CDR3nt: TGTGCCAGCAGCTTGGACGCGGGAGCTAGATTCAATGAGCAGTTCTTC; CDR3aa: CASSLDAGARFNEQFF
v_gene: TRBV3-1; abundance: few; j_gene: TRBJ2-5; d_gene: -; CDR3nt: TGTGCCAGCAGCCAAAACCCGGGGAGACTGTACTTC; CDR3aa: CASSQNPGRLYF
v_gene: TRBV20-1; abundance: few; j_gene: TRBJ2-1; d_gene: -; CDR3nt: TGCAGTGCTAGAGCGGTAGAGGAGCGGTACTCCTACAATGAGCAGTTCTTC; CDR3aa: CSARAVEERYSYNEQFF
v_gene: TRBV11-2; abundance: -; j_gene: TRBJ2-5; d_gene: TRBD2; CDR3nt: TGTGCCAGCAGCTTAACGCCTAGCGGGACGGAGACCCAGTACTTC; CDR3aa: CASSLTPSGTETQYF
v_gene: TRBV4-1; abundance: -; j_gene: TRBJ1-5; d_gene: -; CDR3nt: TGCGCCAGCAGCCAAGATTTCAATAGCAATCAGCCCCAGCATTTT; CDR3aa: CASSQDFNSNQPQHF
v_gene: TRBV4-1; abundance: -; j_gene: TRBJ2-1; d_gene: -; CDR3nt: TGCGCCAGCAACCAAGATTTAAACAGGGCTCTCAATGAGCAGTTCTTC; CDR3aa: CASNQDLNRALNEQFF
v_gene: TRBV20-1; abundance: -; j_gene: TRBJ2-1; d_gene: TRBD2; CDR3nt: TGCAGTGCTAGGTCCTTGGCGGGGGGTAACAATGAGCAGTTCTTC; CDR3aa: CSARSLAGGNNEQFF
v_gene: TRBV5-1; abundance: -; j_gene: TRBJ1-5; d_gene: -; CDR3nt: TGCGCCAGCAGCCCAGCGCCCGCACGGCCCCAGCATTTT; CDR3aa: CASSPAPARPQHF
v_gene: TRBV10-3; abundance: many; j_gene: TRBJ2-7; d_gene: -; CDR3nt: TGTGCCATCGCTGGAACGACAGACACCTACGAGCAGTACTTC; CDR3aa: CAIAGTTDTYEQYF
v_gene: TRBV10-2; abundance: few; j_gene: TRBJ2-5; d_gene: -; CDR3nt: TGCGCCAGCAGAGGATTCCCCGGGGACCAGTACTTC; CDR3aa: CASRGFPGDQYF
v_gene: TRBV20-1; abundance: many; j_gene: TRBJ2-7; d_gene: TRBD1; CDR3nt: TGCAGTGCTAGAGACGTGACAGGGTTAGACGAGCAGTACTTC; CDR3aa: CSARDVTGLDEQYF
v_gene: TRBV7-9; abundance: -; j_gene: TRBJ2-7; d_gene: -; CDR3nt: TGTGCCAGCAGCTTCCACCCCGGGTCCAGCTCCTACGAGCAGTACTTC; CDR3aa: CASSFHPGSSSYEQYF
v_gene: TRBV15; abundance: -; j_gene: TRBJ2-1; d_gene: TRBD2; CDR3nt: TGTGCCACCAGGACAGGACTAGCGGGAAGAGAGCAGTTCTTC; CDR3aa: CATRTGLAGREQFF
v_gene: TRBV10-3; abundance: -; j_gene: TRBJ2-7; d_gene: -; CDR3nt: TGTGCCATCAGTGAGTCAGGCAGCCACCCCTACGAGCAGTACTTC; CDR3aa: CAISESGSHPYEQYF
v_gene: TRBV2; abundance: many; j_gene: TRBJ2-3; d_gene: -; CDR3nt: TGTGCCAGCAGCGAGGAGGGAACGGATACGCAGTATTTT; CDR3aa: CASSEEGTDTQYF
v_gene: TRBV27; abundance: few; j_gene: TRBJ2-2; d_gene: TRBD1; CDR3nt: TGTGCCAGCACAAAACAGGGGGGGGAGCTGTTTTTT; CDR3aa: CASTKQGGELFF
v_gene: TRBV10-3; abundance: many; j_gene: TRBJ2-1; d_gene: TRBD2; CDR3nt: TGTGCCATCAGTGAGAGGAGCGGGGGGGACTTGCATGAGCAGTTCTTC; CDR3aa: CAISERSGGDLHEQFF
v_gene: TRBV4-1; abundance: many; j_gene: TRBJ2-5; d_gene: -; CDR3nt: TGCGCCAGCAGCCAAGGTCCCCTAGGGGAGACCCAGTACTTC; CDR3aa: CASSQGPLGETQYF
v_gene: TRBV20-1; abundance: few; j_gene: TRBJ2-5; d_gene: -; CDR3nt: TGCAGTGCTAGACCGGGATTTGAAGAGACCCAGTACTTC; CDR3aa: CSARPGFEETQYF
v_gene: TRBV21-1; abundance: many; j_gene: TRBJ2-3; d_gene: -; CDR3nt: TGTGCCAGCAGCACCTGGGACAGGGGGGGCGGCACAGATACGCAGTATTTT; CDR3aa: CASSTWDRGGGTDTQYF
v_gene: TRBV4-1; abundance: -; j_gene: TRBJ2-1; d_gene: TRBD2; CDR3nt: TGCGCCAGCAGCCAAGATCAGCTAGCGGGGGGATACAATGAGCAGTTCTTC; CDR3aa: CASSQDQLAGGYNEQFF
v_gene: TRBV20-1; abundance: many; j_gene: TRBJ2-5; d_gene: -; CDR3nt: TGCAGTGTTACGGGCCCTACCGAGACCCAGTACTTC; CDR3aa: CSVTGPTETQYF
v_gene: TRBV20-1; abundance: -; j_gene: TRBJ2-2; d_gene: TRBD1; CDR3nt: TGCAGGGGACAGGGGGCAAGCACCGGGGAGCTGTTTTTT; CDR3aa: CRGQGASTGELFF
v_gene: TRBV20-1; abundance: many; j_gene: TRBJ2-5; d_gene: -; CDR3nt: TGCAGTGCTGACACCTCTGAGGAGACCCAGTACTTC; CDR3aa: CSADTSEETQYF
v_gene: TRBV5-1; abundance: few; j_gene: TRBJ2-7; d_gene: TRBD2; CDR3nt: TGCGCCAGCAGCTCCGGACTAGCGGGAGGCCCTAAACACGAGCAGTACTTC; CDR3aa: CASSSGLAGGPKHEQYF
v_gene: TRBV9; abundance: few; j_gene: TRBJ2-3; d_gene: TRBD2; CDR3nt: TGTGCCAGCAGCGGACGTACGACGGGAGGGCCCACGTTTACGCAGTATTTT; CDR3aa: CASSGRTTGGPTFTQYF
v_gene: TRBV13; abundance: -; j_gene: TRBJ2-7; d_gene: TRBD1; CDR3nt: TGTGCCAGCAGAAAACAGGGGGACTACGAGCAGTACTTC; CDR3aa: CASRKQGDYEQYF
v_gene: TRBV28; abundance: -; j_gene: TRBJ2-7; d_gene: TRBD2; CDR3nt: TGTGCCAGCAGCCAAAGGACTAGTTTCTACGAGCAGTACTTC; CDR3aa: CASSQRTSFYEQYF
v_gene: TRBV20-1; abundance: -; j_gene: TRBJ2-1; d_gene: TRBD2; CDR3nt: TGCAGTGCTAGGGCAAGACTAGCGGGACCCCCCTACAATGAGCAGTTCTTC; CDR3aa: CSARARLAGPPYNEQFF
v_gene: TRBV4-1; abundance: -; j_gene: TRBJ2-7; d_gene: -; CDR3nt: TGCGCCAGCAGCCAAGCCCTCAGGGGCTACGAGCAGTACTTC; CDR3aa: CASSQALRGYEQYF
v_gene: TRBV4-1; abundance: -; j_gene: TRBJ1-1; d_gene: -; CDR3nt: TGCGCCAGCAGCCAAAACGGGAACACTGAAGCTTTCTTT; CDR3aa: CASSQNGNTEAFF
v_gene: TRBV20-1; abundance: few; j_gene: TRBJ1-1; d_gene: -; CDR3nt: TGCAGTGCTAGAATCTATGGAGCCAGCCCTGAAGCTTTCTTT; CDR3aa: CSARIYGASPEAFF
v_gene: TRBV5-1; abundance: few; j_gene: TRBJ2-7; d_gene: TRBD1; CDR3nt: TGCGCCAGCAGCAGGGGGGACAGGGTAGGCGACGAGCAGTACTTC; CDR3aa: CASSRGDRVGDEQYF
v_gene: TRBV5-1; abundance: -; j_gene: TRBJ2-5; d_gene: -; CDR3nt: TGCGCCAGCAACTTCCCGGCGGCAAGCCAAGAGACCCAGTACTTC; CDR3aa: CASNFPAASQETQYF
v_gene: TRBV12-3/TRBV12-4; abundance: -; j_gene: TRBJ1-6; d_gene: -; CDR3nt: TGTGCCAGCAGTTTAATCCCGGGTTTTGACAATTCACCCCTCCACTTT; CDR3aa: CASSLIPGFDNSPLHF
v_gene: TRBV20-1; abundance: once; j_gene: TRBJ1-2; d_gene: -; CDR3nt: TGCAGTGCTAGAGAGATGGGGCCCCTTCATAACTATGGCTACACCTTC; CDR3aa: CSAREMGPLHNYGYTF
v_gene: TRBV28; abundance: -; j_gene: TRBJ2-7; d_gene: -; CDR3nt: TGTGCCAGCACCATGCAACGCTTGGGTCCCAACGAGCAGTACTTC; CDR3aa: CASTMQRLGPNEQYF
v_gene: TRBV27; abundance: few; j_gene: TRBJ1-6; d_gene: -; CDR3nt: TGTGCCAGCAGTTTCCCAACGGTTTTCTCCCTCCACTTT; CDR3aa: CASSFPTVFSLHF
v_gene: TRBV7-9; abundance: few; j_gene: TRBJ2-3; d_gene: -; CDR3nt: TGTGCCAGCAGCCACAACGCTAGGTACACAGATACGCAGTATTTT; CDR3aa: CASSHNARYTDTQYF
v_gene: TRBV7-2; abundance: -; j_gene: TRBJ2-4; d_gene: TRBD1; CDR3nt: TGTGCCAGCAGCTTAGGTGGGACAGGTTTTAGTGAGCAGTACTTC; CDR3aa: CASSLGGTGFSEQYF
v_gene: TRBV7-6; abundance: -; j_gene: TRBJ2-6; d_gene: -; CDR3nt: TGTGCCAGCAGCTTATTGGCCCAGAGCTCTGGGGCCAACGTCCTGACTTTC; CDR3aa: CASSLLAQSSGANVLTF
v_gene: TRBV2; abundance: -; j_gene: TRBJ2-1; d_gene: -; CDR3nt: TGTGCCAGCAGTGAAGCGCTTTATATCGATGAGCAGTTCTTC; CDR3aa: CASSEALYIDEQFF